This T cell receptor (beta chain) was sequenced for a study of blood T cell repertoires in COVID-19. The germline CDR1 and CDR2 sequences are SGHNT and YYREEE (reference sequence). This CDR3 contains 13 residues. V was shortened by 4 bases and J by 8 bases, with 15 bases between the two germline ends. The study drew participants aged about 18 to 89 years from some 25 US areas. Each participant's cohort was designated according to participant-reported clinical history. The authors' processing: Nucleated cell counts were estimated from reference gene primer amplification. Sequenced by immunoSEQ multiplex PCR; TCRdb stores in-frame clones only, minus some. Clone size and V and J calls were adopted from that table, with D and trimming inferred from the DNA. The data show about 240,000 clones, 80% to 90% seen once.

This receptor was taken from a middle-aged woman who had been exposed to COVID-19. This rearrangement joins TRBV5-4 to TRBJ1-2; weak D call: TRBD1 (6 bases). Sequences were obtained from PBMCs or T cells enriched from blood (not recorded which). The CDR3 loop is CASSLGGDRGYTF. CDR3 nucleotide sequence: TGTGCCAGCAGCCTAGGGGGGGATCGCGGCTACACCTTC.